The 32 T cell receptor beta chains below were found in one sample sequenced in a study of CD8 T cells in ankylosing spondylitis. TCRdb re-called the 5' RACE reads through MiXCR, storing one row per CDR3 protein. Among about 120,000 distinct CDR3 sequences listed, approximately 13% were seen once. Sequenced material: blood, either unsorted or a sorted T cell fraction (not recorded which). All receptors derive from a female donor with ankylosing spondylitis or in good health (not recorded which).

The chain combines TRBV6-1 with TRBJ2-7; no definite D call. This CDR3 contains 14 residues. Germline assignment: CDR1 MNHNS and CDR2 SASEGT. Trimming took off 7 bases at V and 1 base at J, with 14 bases between the two ends. In nucleotides, the CDR3 is TGTGCCAGCATCACCCTCGGCGGATCCTACGAGCAGTACTTC. This encodes CASITLGGSYEQYF.

J is TRBJ2-7 and V is TRBV12-3 or TRBV12-4; TRBD2 matches at 7 bases. Trimming at V came to 2 bases and at J to 3 bases, leaving 4 bases not matched to a gene. This CDR3 has 14 amino acids. CDR3 protein: CASSLFWEGYEQYF. The DNA of the CDR3 is TGTGCCAGCAGTTTATTTTGGGAGGGCTACGAGCAGTACTTC.

This clonotype was detected many times. This chain joins TRBV20-1 and TRBJ2-1; D may match TRBD1 or TRBD2 (5 bases each). The ends were cut back, 6 bases at V and 12 bases at J, with 24 bases in the middle. Germline V gene data show CDR1 as DFQATT and CDR2 as SNEGSKA (reference sequence). This CDR3 spans 14 amino acids. The CDR3 sequence is CSAPREKGHQGQFF. For the CDR3, the DNA is TGCAGTGCCCCACGGGAAAAGGGCCACCAGGGGCAGTTCTTC.

This clonotype was recorded many times. V and J are TRBV1 and TRBJ2-1; no check of the table's D call, TRBD1, against the DNA was made. TRBV1 is listed as a pseudogene. This CDR3 is built from 17 residues. CDR3 amino acids: CTSSQVGRFGPGFEQFF. For the CDR3, the DNA is TGCACCAGCAGCCAAGTGGGGCGCTTCGGGCCCGGATTCGAGCAGTTCTTC.

In its sample, this clonotype was seen many times. The gene calls are TRBV20-1 and TRBJ1-5; D remains ambiguous. The CDR3 extends over 14 amino acids. In germline, CDR1 is DFQATT, CDR2 SNEGSKA (reference sequence). The V gene lost 5 bases and the J gene lost 0 bases, with 11 bases spanning the gap. CDR3 sequence (DNA): TGCAGTGCTGGAGGGCGGAATAGCAATCAGCCCCAGCATTTT. Amino acid sequence: CSAGGRNSNQPQHF.

This clonotype was observed many times. The chain is built from TRBV20-1 and TRBJ2-3, with 8 bases aligning to TRBD2. Trimming at V came to 5 bases and at J to 5 bases, leaving 6 bases not matched to a gene. The germline V gene has CDR1 DFQATT and CDR2 SNEGSKA (reference sequence). The CDR3 consists of 13 residues. In DNA form, the CDR3 reads TGCAGTGCTCCGGGACTAGTACAAGATACGCAGTATTTT. Translation gives CSAPGLVQDTQYF.

This chain uses TRBV11-3 with TRBJ2-1; D might be TRBD2 (6 bases). Trimming shortened V by 2 bases and J by 0 bases, and 8 bases separated the two germline ends. Germline lookup yields CDR1 SGHNT and CDR2 YENEEA. CDR3 length: 15 amino acids. The DNA for the CDR3 is TGTGCCAGCAGCTTAAGAGCGGGCTCCTACAATGAGCAGTTCTTC. As protein: CASSLRAGSYNEQFF.

This clonotype was observed a single time. The V call is TRBV7-2, the J call TRBJ2-7; 8 bases match TRBD1. J gave up 3 bases and V 6 bases, and 10 bases lay outside the gene matches. Germline V CDR1 and CDR2: SGHTA, FQGNSA. The CDR3 consists of 15 residues. The DNA for the CDR3 is TGTGCCAGCAGTGGAACAGGGGGTGTTCGCTACGAGCAGTACTTC. This translates into CASSGTGGVRYEQYF.

The chain uses TRBV28 and TRBJ1-5; TRBD1 matches 8 bases. V trimming: 4 bases; J trimming: 0 bases; junction bases outside the gene matches: 11. The CDR3 runs 18 residues. The germline gives CDR1 MDHEN, CDR2 SYDVKM. CDR3 coding DNA: TGTGCCAGCAGTTCGGGAACAGGGGGGGCTTATAGCAATCAGCCCCAGCATTTT. Its translation: CASSSGTGGAYSNQPQHF.

This clonotype was detected a few times. This rearrangement joins TRBV20-1 to TRBJ2-5; no reliable D call. CDR1 and CDR2 from the germline V gene are DFQATT and SNEGSKA (reference sequence). Trimming removed 8 bases at V and 5 bases at J, with 18 bases between. This CDR3 spans 13 amino acids. The chain's CDR3 is CSYNLAASETQYF. DNA for the CDR3: TGCAGTTATAACCTGGCCGCCTCGGAGACCCAGTACTTC.

This clonotype was observed many times. This chain links TRBV5-1 with TRBJ2-1, with 10 bases lining up with TRBD2. Germline V gene data show CDR1 as SGHRS and CDR2 as YFSETQ. Germline trimming cut 4 bases from V and 6 bases from J; bases unmatched to any gene: 7. This CDR3 comprises 15 residues. Here the CDR3 DNA reads TGCGCCAGCAGCCCGGGACTAGCGAGAGTCAATGAGCAGTTCTTC. Translation gives CASSPGLARVNEQFF.

The chain uses TRBV2 and TRBJ2-7; either TRBD1 or TRBD2 may supply D (5 bases each). Between the trimmed V and J ends, which lost 4 bases and 0 bases, there was a span of 10 bases. The CDR3 has 14 residues. Germline CDR1 is SNHLY and CDR2 is FYNNEI. The CDR3 region has the DNA TGTGCCAGCAGTGGTGAGGGGAGCTCCTACGAGCAGTACTTC. Protein product: CASSGEGSSYEQYF. Full variable domain (remainder filled in from reference TRBV2 and TRBJ2-7): EPEVTQTPSHQVTQMGQEVILRCVPISNHLYFYWYRQILGQKVEFLVSFYNNEISEKSEIFDDQFSVERPDGSNFTLKIRSTKLEDSAMYFCASSGEGSSYEQYFGPGTRLTVT.

The rearrangement uses TRBV20-1 and TRBJ2-3; 12 bases align to TRBD2. V gave up 0 bases and J gave up 4 bases; unmatched junction bases: 5. Looked up from germline, CDR1 is DFQATT and CDR2 is SNEGSKA (reference sequence). This CDR3 has 16 residues. CDR3 residues: CSARDWGLAGSDTQYF. CDR3 DNA sequence: TGCAGTGCTAGAGATTGGGGACTAGCGGGTTCAGATACGCAGTATTTT.

The chain links TRBV5-1 to TRBJ2-5, with D perhaps TRBD1 (6 bases). Germline lookup yields CDR1 SGHRS and CDR2 YFSETQ. This CDR3 is 14 amino acids long. Trimming removed 4 bases at V and 1 base at J, with 11 bases between. CDR3 sequence reads: CASSQLDSQETQYF. The CDR3 nucleotides are TGCGCCAGCAGCCAATTGGACAGCCAAGAGACCCAGTACTTC.

This clonotype was seen at least ten times. J is TRBJ1-1 and V is TRBV5-1; tentatively, D is TRBD1 (5 bases). V lost 4 bases, J lost 4 bases, and 17 bases lay in between. The length of the CDR3 is 15 residues. Looked up from germline, CDR1 is SGHRS and CDR2 is YFSETQ. Written as DNA, the CDR3 is TGCGCCAGCAGCCTGTGGGACGGAGTGGGCACTGAAGCTTTCTTT. Translation: CASSLWDGVGTEAFF.

CDR3 region: CASSTGRGSSYEQYF. CDR3 bases: TGTGCCAGCAGTACAGGTAGAGGGAGCTCCTACGAGCAGTACTTC. This chain links TRBV6-1 with TRBJ2-7, with D perhaps assigned TRBD1 or TRBD2 (5 bases each). Germline values: CDR1 MNHNS, CDR2 SASEGT. Trimming took 5 bases from V and 0 from J, leaving 14 bases between them. CDR3 length: 15 amino acids.

The chain links TRBV5-1 to TRBJ2-6; 9 nucleotides agree with TRBD1. CDR1 and CDR2 from the germline V gene are SGHRS and YFSETQ. V trimming: 5 bases; J trimming: 0 bases; junction bases outside the gene matches: 3. This CDR3 has 16 residues. CDR3 in amino acids: CASRPGQGSGANVLTF. The CDR3 coding sequence is TGCGCCAGCAGGCCGGGACAGGGCTCTGGGGCCAACGTCCTGACTTTC.

This clonotype was counted a single time. This chain joins TRBV29-1 and TRBJ2-7; 7 nucleotides match TRBD1. This CDR3 contains 15 residues. CDR1 SQVTM and CDR2 ANQGSEA come from the germline V gene. V dropped 0 bases and J dropped 0; count of bases not matched to a gene: 5. CDR3 nucleotide sequence: TGCAGCGTTGAAGAAAGGGGGACAGACTCCTACGAGCAGTACTTC. It yields the protein CSVEERGTDSYEQYF.

This clonotype appeared a few times. The chain carries TRBV12-3 or TRBV12-4 and TRBJ1-3; 7 nucleotides match TRBD1. This CDR3 is 17 amino acids long. V lost 6 bases and J lost 0; bases outside the gene matches: 11. CDR3 protein: CASRTPLGQVSGNTIYF. DNA of the CDR3: TGTGCCAGCAGAACCCCCTTAGGACAGGTCTCTGGAAACACCATATATTTT.

This clonotype was seen at least ten times. The chain recombines TRBV4-1 with TRBJ1-4; D remains ambiguous. The CDR3 is 18 residues long. Trimming shortened V by 1 base and J by 0 bases, and 15 bases separated the two germline ends. Germline loops: CDR1 MGHRA, CDR2 YSYEKL. The CDR3 DNA follows: TGCGCCAGCAGCCAAGCCCGAACGACAACGGCAACTAATGAAAAACTGTTTTTT. It translates to CASSQARTTTATNEKLFF.

The J gene is TRBJ2-7, the V gene TRBV7-9, with D perhaps given as TRBD1 or TRBD2 (5 bases each). CDR1 is SEHNR, CDR2 FQNEAQ, per germline (reference sequence). V lost 5 bases, J lost 6 bases, and 11 bases lay in between. This CDR3 contains 12 residues. The CDR3 region is CASSQGASEQYF. CDR3 nucleotides: TGTGCCAGCAGCCAGGGAGCCTCCGAGCAGTACTTC.

This clonotype was counted many times. V gene TRBV7-2 combines with J gene TRBJ1-5; 7 nucleotides align to TRBD1. V gave up 5 bases and J gave up 7 bases; unmatched junction bases: 8. The CDR3 has 14 amino acids. Germline CDR1 and CDR2: SGHTA and FQGNSA. The CDR3 DNA reads as TGTGCCAGCAGCGTACGACAGGGAGCCCAGCCCCAGCATTTT. Protein sequence: CASSVRQGAQPQHF.

This clonotype was detected ten times or more. V and J are TRBV20-1 and TRBJ2-2; a possible D gene is TRBD1 (6 bases). Germline V gives CDR1 DFQATT, CDR2 SNEGSKA (reference sequence). The CDR3 is 15 residues long. V was clipped by 4 bases and J by 3 bases, with 15 bases between them. CDR3 coding DNA: TGCAGTGCTATTTCAGGCCAGGGGTACACCGGGGAGCTGTTTTTT. It specifies CSAISGQGYTGELFF.

This clonotype has ten or more counts. In DNA, the CDR3 is TGCAGTGCTATATTCGGAGGGTCAACCTACAATGAGCAGTTCTTC. Translated: CSAIFGGSTYNEQFF. The chain recombines TRBV20-1 with TRBJ2-1; maybe TRBD2 (6 bases). From germline, CDR1 is DFQATT and CDR2 SNEGSKA (reference sequence). This CDR3 contains 15 residues. Between the trimmed V and J ends, which lost 4 bases and 2 bases, there was a span of 15 bases.

The V and J genes are TRBV18 and TRBJ2-5; the match to TRBD2 covers 8 bases. Germline CDR1 reads KGHSH; CDR2 reads LQKENI. The CDR3 is 14 amino acids. The V and J ends lost 2 bases and 2 bases, in that order; junction bases with no gene match: 1. This chain's CDR3 is CASSPTGGQETQYF. In nucleotides, the CDR3 is TGTGCCAGCTCACCAACGGGGGGGCAAGAGACCCAGTACTTC.

The chain uses TRBV27 and TRBJ1-2, with 8 bases lining up with TRBD1. CDR1 is MNHEY, CDR2 SMNVEV, per germline (reference sequence). V lost 4 bases and J lost 6; bases outside the gene matches: 7. The CDR3 extends over 14 amino acids. CDR3 protein: CASSSQTGGNGYTF. CDR3 DNA: TGTGCCAGCAGTTCACAAACAGGGGGAAATGGCTACACCTTC.

This clonotype was counted a few times. In nucleotides, the CDR3 is TGTGCCAGCAGCTTACAAGCGGGAGACACCGGGGAGCTGTTTTTT. Its translation: CASSLQAGDTGELFF. This chain uses TRBV13 with TRBJ2-2; TRBD2 aligns across 8 bases. Trimming cost V 2 bases and J 3 bases; bases outside gene matches: 2. In germline, CDR1 is PRHDT, CDR2 FYEKMQ (reference sequence). The CDR3 has 15 residues.

This clonotype was counted many times. The chain couples TRBV20-1 to TRBJ1-1, with D unresolved. The CDR3 extends over 11 amino acids. In germline, CDR1 is DFQATT, CDR2 SNEGSKA (reference sequence). The CDR3 DNA sequence: TGCATGGCTGGGAAGAACACTGAAGCTTTCTTT. It yields the protein CMAGKNTEAFF.

This sequence joins TRBV10-3 and TRBJ2-6, with 8 positions matching TRBD1. The CDR3 is made up of 19 amino acids. V trimming: 8 bases; J trimming: 2 bases; junction bases outside the gene matches: 17. The V gene's germline CDR1 is ENHRY and CDR2 SYGVKD. The CDR3 spells CAIEKTGRGLLTGANVLTF. CDR3 DNA sequence: TGTGCCATCGAGAAGACTGGCAGGGGGCTGTTGACTGGGGCCAACGTCCTGACTTTC.

This clonotype was recorded at least ten times. The J gene is TRBJ2-7, the V gene TRBV20-1; 10 nucleotides agree with TRBD2. V dropped 5 bases and J dropped 3; count of bases not matched to a gene: 4. Germline V gene lookup returns CDR1 DFQATT and CDR2 SNEGSKA (reference sequence). The CDR3 runs 13 residues. CDR3 protein: CSAWTSGVYEQYF. DNA for the CDR3: TGCAGTGCTTGGACTAGCGGCGTCTACGAGCAGTACTTC.

This clonotype was found a few times. The chain joins TRBV5-6 to TRBJ2-2, with unresolved D. V was shortened by 2 bases and J by 3 bases, with 5 bases between the two germline ends. The CDR3 loop spans 13 amino acids. CDR1 SGHDT and CDR2 YYEEEE come from the germline V gene. In DNA, the CDR3 is TGTGCCAGCAGCTTTTCAGACACCGGGGAGCTGTTTTTT. This sequence encodes CASSFSDTGELFF.

This clonotype was detected ten times or more. The chain combines TRBV6-1 with TRBJ1-2, with 7 bases aligning to TRBD1. CDR3 length: 13 residues. Looked up from germline, CDR1 is MNHNS and CDR2 is SASEGT. V shed 6 bases and J 5 bases; nucleotides not matched to a gene: 6. DNA for the CDR3: TGTGCCAGCAGACCAGACAGGGTGTATGGCTACACCTTC. It encodes CASRPDRVYGYTF.